This T cell receptor (beta chain) came from a study of cytomegalovirus exposure and HLA in healthy donors. Study-level results: For most subjects, TCR beta sequences were reported to predict HLA-A and HLA-B alleles with accuracy.

About this clone itself: Its antigen is still unknown.

The PCR made use of 60 Vbeta and 13 Jbeta primers. Data came from immunoSEQ multiplex PCR; TCRdb stores just in-frame clones and leaves some out. The sample includes about 150,000 clones, 80% of them seen just once. The clonotype originates from a woman in her forties in good health and CMV-seropositive. The sample taken for sequencing was PBMCs.

As DNA, the CDR3 is TGTGCCAGCAGTTTGTGGGTTTCTCAGGGGCCCCGTGAAAAACTGTTTTTT. Its translation is CASSLWVSQGPREKLFF. The rearrangement links TRBV28 to TRBJ1-4; D possibly corresponds to TRBD1 (6 bases). CDR3 size: 17 residues. The V end lost 3 bases, the J end lost 7 bases, and 21 bases lay between the germline ends. The germline CDR1 and CDR2 sequences are MDHEN and SYDVKM.